This T cell receptor beta chain was sequenced during a study of identical twins. Only a few counts were recorded for this clonotype. Its specificity is unknown. Each CDR3 protein gets one entry after TCRdb re-called the 5' RACE reads with MiXCR. The table has 1,800,000 or so distinct CDR3 sequences, about 31% seen once. There were only healthy Caucasians among the donors. CDR3 length: 16 amino acids. The V gene end was trimmed by 5 bases and the J gene end by 6 bases; junction bases not matched to a gene: 11. Looked up from germline, CDR1 is SGHVS and CDR2 is FNYEAQ. Study results and limitations: Memory repertoires lacked the insertion deficit that abundant cord blood beta clonotypes showed.

The chain joins TRBV7-6 to TRBJ2-3; 10 bases line up with TRBD2. This TCR was recovered from a newborn girl in good health. The sequencing input was cord blood. The CDR3 region is CASSVATSGIVDTQYF. Here the CDR3 DNA reads TGTGCCAGCAGCGTGGCTACTAGCGGGATCGTCGATACGCAGTATTTT.